This T cell receptor beta chain was recovered during a study of siplizumab effects on memory and regulatory T cells. Study-level findings and limits: Proliferating siplizumab-culture Tregs lacked confirmation of suppressive function. Only a minority of proliferating CD4+ or CD8+ clones had an assignable naive or memory phenotype, with roughly 75-95% lacking one. The mean Treg-derived percentage of mappable alloreactive CD4+ clones was about 71% with siplizumab compared with about 27% in controls.

Comment on this clone: Its antigen is still unknown.

Approximately 10^5 TCR templates were measured in each sample. Sequencing used immunoSEQ multiplex PCR; TCRdb keeps in-frame clones, though not all of them. Of about 85,000 clones listed, 95% are singletons. V was shortened by 3 bases and J by 3 bases, with 7 bases between the two germline ends. This CDR3 is built from 12 residues. CDR1 SGHDT and CDR2 YYEEEE come from the germline V gene. This chain links TRBV5-6 with TRBJ2-7; D not certain. Sequences were obtained from CD8+ T cells sorted from blood. This TCR derives from a human donor in good health. CDR3 protein: CASSSDHYEQYF. CDR3 sequence (DNA): TGTGCCAGCAGCTCGGACCACTACGAGCAGTACTTC.